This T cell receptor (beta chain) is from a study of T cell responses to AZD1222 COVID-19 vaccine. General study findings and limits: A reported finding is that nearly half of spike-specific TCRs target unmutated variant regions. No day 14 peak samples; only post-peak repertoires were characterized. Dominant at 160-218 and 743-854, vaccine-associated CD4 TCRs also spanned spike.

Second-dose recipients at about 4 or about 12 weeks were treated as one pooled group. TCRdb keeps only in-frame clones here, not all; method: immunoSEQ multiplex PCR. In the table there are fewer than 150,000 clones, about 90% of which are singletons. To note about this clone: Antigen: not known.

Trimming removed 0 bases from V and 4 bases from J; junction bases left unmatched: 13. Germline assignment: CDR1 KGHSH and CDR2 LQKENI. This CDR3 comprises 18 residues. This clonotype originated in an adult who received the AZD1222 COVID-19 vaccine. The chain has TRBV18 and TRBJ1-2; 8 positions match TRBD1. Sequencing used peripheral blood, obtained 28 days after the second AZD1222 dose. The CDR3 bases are TGTGCCAGCTCACCACCCGGCAGGACAGGGCCTCTTCTCTATGGCTACACCTTC. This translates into CASSPPGRTGPLLYGYTF.